The sequence of this TCR beta chain was determined in a study of tumour-infiltrating T cells in Burkitt lymphoma. Study information: Productive clonality predicted overall and progression-free survival.

Method: immunoSEQ multiplex PCR; TCRdb's copy keeps in-frame clones and lacks some. The sample lists 14,000 or so clones; 30% were seen once. V was pared by 6 bases and J by 1 base, with 9 bases between. CDR3 length: 13 residues. Germline V gene lookup returns CDR1 SGHVS and CDR2 FNYEAQ. The chain couples TRBV7-6 to TRBJ1-1; possibly TRBD1 for D (6 bases). The TCR originated in a human donor with diffuse large B-cell lymphoma. What was sequenced was tumor tissue. The CDR3 reads CASSAGQNTEAFF. CDR3 in DNA: TGTGCCAGCAGTGCGGGACAGAACACTGAAGCTTTCTTT.